The sequence of this T cell receptor beta chain was determined in a study of early T cells in non-severe SARS-CoV-2 infection. Findings and limits, study-wide: Clonotype matching in VDJdb favored anti-spike CD8 responses and did not capture private and CD4 specificities.

Unique molecular identifiers (one per individual cDNA molecule) were attached. TCRdb called the 5' RACE reads again in MiXCR, with one record for every CDR3 protein. The sample lists tens of thousands of distinct CDR3 sequences; around 4% were seen once. The CDR3 extends over 14 amino acids. Germline CDR1 SGHRS, CDR2 YFSETQ. V dropped 2 bases and J dropped 8; count of bases not matched to a gene: 6. This clonotype was recorded many times. Its specificity is not known. Sequencing used whole blood. The source of this sequence is an adult who was a healthcare worker with PCR-confirmed SARS-CoV-2 infection or an uninfected control (not recorded which). This sequence joins TRBV5-1 and TRBJ1-4, with 7 nucleotides matching TRBD1. This CDR3 reads CASSFRGRGEKLFF. The CDR3 coding sequence is TGCGCCAGCAGCTTTAGGGGGCGCGGAGAAAAACTGTTTTTT.